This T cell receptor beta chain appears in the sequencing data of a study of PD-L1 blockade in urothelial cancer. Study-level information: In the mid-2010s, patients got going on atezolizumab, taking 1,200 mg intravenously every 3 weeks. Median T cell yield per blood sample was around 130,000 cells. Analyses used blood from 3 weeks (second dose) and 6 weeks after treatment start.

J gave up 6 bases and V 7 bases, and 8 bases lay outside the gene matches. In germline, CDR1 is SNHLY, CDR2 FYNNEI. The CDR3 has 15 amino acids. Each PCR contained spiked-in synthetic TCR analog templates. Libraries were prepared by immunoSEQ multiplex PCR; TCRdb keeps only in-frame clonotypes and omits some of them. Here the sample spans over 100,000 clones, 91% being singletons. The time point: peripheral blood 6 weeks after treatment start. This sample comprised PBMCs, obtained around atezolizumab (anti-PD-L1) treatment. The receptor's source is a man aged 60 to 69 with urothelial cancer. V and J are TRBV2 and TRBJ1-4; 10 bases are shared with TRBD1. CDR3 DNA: TGTGCCAGCACTAGACAGGGGGCATCTGATGAAAAACTGTTTTTT. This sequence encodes CASTRQGASDEKLFF.